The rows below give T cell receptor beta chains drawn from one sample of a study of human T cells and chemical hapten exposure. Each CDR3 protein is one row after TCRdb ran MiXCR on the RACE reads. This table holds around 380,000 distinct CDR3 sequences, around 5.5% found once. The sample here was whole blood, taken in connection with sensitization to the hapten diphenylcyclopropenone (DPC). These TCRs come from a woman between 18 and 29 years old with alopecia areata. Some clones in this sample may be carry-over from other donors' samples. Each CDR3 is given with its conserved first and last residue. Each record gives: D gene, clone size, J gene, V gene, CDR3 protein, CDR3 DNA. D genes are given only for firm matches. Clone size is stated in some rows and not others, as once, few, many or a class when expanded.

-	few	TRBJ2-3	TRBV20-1	CSARDLLGSDTQYF	TGCAGTGCTAGAGATCTGTTGGGGTCAGATACGCAGTATTTT
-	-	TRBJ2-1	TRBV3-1	CASSQGSGGIGVNEQFF	TGTGCCAGCAGCCAGGGCTCGGGGGGCATTGGAGTCAATGAGCAGTTCTTC
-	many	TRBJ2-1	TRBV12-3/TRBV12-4	CASTLRGTRGNEQFF	TGTGCCAGCACCCTTAGGGGGACTCGAGGCAATGAGCAGTTCTTC
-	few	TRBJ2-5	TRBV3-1	CASSQGRGGQETQYF	TGTGCCAGCAGCCAAGGTCGAGGGGGGCAAGAGACCCAGTACTTC
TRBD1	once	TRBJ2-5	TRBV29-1	CSGSRDRQETQYF	TGCAGCGGCAGCCGGGACAGACAAGAGACCCAGTACTTC
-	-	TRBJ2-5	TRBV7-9	CASSSHGGGQETQYF	TGTGCCAGCAGCTCCCACGGGGGAGGCCAAGAGACCCAGTACTTC
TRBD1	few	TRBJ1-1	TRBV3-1	CASSHLSRTGGVGTEAFF	TGTGCCAGCAGCCATCTGTCCCGGACAGGGGGGGTCGGCACTGAAGCTTTCTTT
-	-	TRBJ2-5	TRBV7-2	CASSSGASQETQYF	TGTGCCAGCAGCTCCGGGGCGAGCCAAGAGACCCAGTACTTC
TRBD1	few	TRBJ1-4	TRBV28	CASRAGGGDEKLFF	TGTGCCAGCAGAGCAGGGGGCGGAGATGAAAAACTGTTTTTT
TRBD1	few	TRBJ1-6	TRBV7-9	CASRPGQDNSPLHF	TGTGCCAGCAGGCCCGGACAGGATAATTCACCCCTCCACTTT
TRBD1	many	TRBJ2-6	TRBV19	CASRTTGGFGANVLTF	TGTGCCAGTAGAACGACAGGGGGCTTTGGGGCCAACGTCCTGACTTTC
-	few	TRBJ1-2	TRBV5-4	CASSQRGTWNYGYTF	TGTGCCAGCAGCCAACGCGGGACCTGGAACTATGGCTACACCTTC
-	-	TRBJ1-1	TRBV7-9	CASSLAPGGLRVNTEAFF	TGTGCCAGCAGCTTAGCCCCCGGGGGGCTTCGAGTGAACACTGAAGCTTTCTTT
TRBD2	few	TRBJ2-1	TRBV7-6	CASSLESSGGYDEQFF	TGTGCCAGCAGCTTAGAGAGTAGCGGGGGTTACGATGAGCAGTTCTTC
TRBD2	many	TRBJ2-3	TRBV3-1	CASSLRLAGGEGDTQYF	TGTGCCAGCAGCCTACGACTAGCGGGGGGGGAAGGAGATACGCAGTATTTT
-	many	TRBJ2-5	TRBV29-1	CSATEETQYF	TGCAGCGCCACAGAAGAGACCCAGTACTTC
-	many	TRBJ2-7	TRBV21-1	CASSKVQKMPGRRVEQYF	TGTGCCAGCAGCAAAGTCCAAAAAATGCCGGGTAGGAGGGTCGAGCAGTACTTC
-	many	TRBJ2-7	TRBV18	CASSEVTGSYEQYF	TGTGCCAGCTCCGAGGTAACAGGGTCCTACGAGCAGTACTTC
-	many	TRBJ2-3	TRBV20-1	CSGERTDTQYF	TGCAGTGGAGAGCGCACAGATACGCAGTATTTT
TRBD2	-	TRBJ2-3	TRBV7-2	CASRPGLAGYRRDTQYF	TGTGCCAGCAGGCCCGGACTAGCGGGGTACCGGCGGGATACGCAGTATTTT
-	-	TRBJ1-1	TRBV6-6	CASTEGRFATEAFF	TGTGCCAGCACCGAAGGGCGATTTGCCACTGAAGCTTTCTTT
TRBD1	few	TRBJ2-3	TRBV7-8	CASVQGADDTQYF	TGTGCCAGCGTACAGGGGGCAGACGATACGCAGTATTTT
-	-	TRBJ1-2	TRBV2	CASSEASSTNYGYTF	TGTGCCAGCAGTGAGGCCTCTTCGACTAACTATGGCTACACCTTC
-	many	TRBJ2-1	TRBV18	CASSPVDEQFF	TGTGCCAGCTCACCGGTAGATGAGCAGTTCTTC
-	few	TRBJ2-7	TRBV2	CASSQPRSPEQYF	TGTGCCAGCAGCCAGCCCAGGTCGCCCGAGCAGTACTTC
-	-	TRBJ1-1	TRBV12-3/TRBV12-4	CAIKLWGDTEAFF	TGTGCCATCAAACTCTGGGGGGACACTGAAGCTTTCTTT
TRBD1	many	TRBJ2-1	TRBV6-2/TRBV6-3	CASSSDTGTGNHNEQFF	TGTGCCAGCAGTTCAGACACCGGGACAGGGAACCACAATGAGCAGTTCTTC
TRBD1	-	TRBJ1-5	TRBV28	CASSPLRQGEPQHF	TGTGCCAGCAGTCCCCTCCGCCAGGGGGAGCCCCAGCATTTT
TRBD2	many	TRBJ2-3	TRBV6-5	CASSYSAGGRDTQYF	TGTGCCAGCAGTTACTCGGCGGGGGGGCGAGATACGCAGTATTTT
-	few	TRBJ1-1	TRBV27	CASMSRGWGGAFF	TGTGCCAGCATGTCCCGGGGCTGGGGCGGGGCTTTCTTT
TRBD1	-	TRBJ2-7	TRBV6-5	CASSYRDRGLLYPYEQYF	TGTGCCAGCAGTTACAGAGACAGGGGGCTGCTTTACCCCTACGAGCAGTACTTC
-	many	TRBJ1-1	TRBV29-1	CSACLTGFTEAFF	TGCAGCGCATGTTTGACGGGGTTCACTGAAGCTTTCTTT
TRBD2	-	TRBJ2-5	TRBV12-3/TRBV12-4	CPSTDSGTSGGLQYF	TGTCCCAGCACCGACTCCGGGACTAGCGGGGGGCTCCAGTACTTC
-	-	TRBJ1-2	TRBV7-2	CASSLAQWTADRGF	TGTGCCAGCAGCTTAGCGCAGTGGACGGCTGATAGGGGATTC
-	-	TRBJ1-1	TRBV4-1	CASSQELLEGGTEAFF	TGCGCCAGCAGCCAAGAATTGCTTGAGGGAGGCACTGAAGCTTTCTTT
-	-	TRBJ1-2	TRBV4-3	CASSQETVPLYGYTF	TGCGCCAGCAGCCAAGAGACAGTTCCTCTCTATGGCTACACCTTC
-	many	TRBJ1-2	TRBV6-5	CASSYTYTLDVYGYTF	TGTGCCAGCAGTTACACCTACACTCTGGACGTCTATGGCTACACCTTC
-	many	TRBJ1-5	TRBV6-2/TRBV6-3	CASSSRGSVGNQPQHF	TGTGCCAGCAGTTCCAGAGGATCGGTGGGCAATCAGCCCCAGCATTTT
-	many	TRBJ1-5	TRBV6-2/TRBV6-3	CASSSTVDRSPQHF	TGTGCCAGCAGTTCCACAGTAGACCGATCGCCCCAGCATTTT
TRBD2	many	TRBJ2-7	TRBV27	CASRAAGEDYEQYF	TGTGCCAGCAGGGCGGCGGGGGAGGACTACGAGCAGTACTTC
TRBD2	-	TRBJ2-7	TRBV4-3	CASSSQGRGAYEQYF	TGCGCCAGCAGCTCTCAGGGGCGGGGGGCCTACGAGCAGTACTTC
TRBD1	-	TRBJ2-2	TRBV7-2	CASSSHGTGLAGELFF	TGTGCCAGCAGCTCACACGGGACAGGGTTAGCCGGGGAGCTGTTTTTT
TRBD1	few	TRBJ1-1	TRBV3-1	CASSQDRGQMNTEAFF	TGTGCCAGCAGCCAAGATAGGGGACAGATGAACACTGAAGCTTTCTTT
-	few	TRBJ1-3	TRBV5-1	CASSLARSGNTIYF	TGCGCCAGCAGCTTGGCGAGGTCTGGAAACACCATATATTTT
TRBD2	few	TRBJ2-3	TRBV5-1	CASGSSGGTPTDTQYF	TGCGCCAGCGGGAGTAGCGGGGGGACTCCGACAGATACGCAGTATTTT
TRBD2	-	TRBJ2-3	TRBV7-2	CASSLAGLAVGDTQYF	TGTGCCAGCAGCTTAGCGGGACTAGCAGTGGGAGATACGCAGTATTTT
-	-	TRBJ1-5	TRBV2	CASAGGGRDSNQPQHF	TGTGCCAGCGCCGGGGGCGGACGAGATAGCAATCAGCCCCAGCATTTT
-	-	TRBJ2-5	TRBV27	CASSYGNQETQYF	TGTGCCAGCAGTTACGGGAACCAAGAGACCCAGTACTTC
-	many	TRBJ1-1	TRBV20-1	CSARTSGDGAFF	TGCAGTGCTAGAACCTCAGGGGACGGAGCTTTCTTT
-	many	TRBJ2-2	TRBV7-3	CASSRDRNTGELFF	TGTGCCAGCAGCAGGGACCGTAACACCGGGGAGCTGTTTTTT
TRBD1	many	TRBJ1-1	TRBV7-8	CASRERGQGGTEAFF	TGTGCCAGCAGGGAGAGGGGACAGGGGGGCACTGAAGCTTTCTTT
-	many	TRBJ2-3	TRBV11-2	CASRLGERPADTQYF	TGTGCCAGCAGATTGGGGGAGCGACCTGCAGATACGCAGTATTTT
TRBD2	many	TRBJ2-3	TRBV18	CASSPGEGAVTQYF	TGTGCCAGCTCACCAGGGGAGGGAGCAGTCACGCAGTATTTT
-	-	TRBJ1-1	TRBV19	CASSIASQGRHTEAFF	TGTGCCAGTAGTATAGCCTCACAGGGAAGGCACACTGAAGCTTTCTTT
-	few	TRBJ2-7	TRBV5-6	CASSSRDITYEQYF	TGTGCCAGCAGCTCCCGGGACATTACCTACGAGCAGTACTTC
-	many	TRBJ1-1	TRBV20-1	CSATQGLGGTEAFF	TGCAGTGCTACTCAGGGCCTGGGGGGCACTGAAGCTTTCTTT
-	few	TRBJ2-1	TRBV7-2	CASRNTWNEQFF	TGTGCCAGCAGGAACACTTGGAATGAGCAGTTCTTC
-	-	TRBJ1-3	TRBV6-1	CASRRVSSGNTIYF	TGTGCCAGCAGGAGGGTTTCCTCTGGAAACACCATATATTTT
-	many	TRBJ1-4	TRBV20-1	CSARDGRGDEKLFF	TGCAGTGCTAGAGATGGAAGGGGGGATGAAAAACTGTTTTTT
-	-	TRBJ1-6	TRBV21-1	CASSKVRGESPLHF	TGTGCCAGCAGCAAAGTGCGGGGCGAATCACCCCTCCACTTT